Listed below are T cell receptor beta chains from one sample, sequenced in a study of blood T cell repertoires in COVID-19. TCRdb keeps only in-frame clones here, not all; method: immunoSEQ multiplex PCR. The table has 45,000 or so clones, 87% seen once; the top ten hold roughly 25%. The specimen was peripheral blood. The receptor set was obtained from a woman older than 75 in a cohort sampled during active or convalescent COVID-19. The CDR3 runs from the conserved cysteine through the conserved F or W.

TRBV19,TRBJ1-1,CASRDMNTEAFF
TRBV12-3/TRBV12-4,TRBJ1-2,CASTKGQNYGYTF
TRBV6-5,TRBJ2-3,CASSYLADSTDTQYF
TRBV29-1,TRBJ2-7,CSVEGRGLAGGSEQYF
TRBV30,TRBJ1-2,CASRGGASYTF
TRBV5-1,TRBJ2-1,CASSLGRTGINEQFF
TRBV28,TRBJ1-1,CASSITTGGDTEAFF
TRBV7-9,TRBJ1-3,CASSLGGTTRNTIYF
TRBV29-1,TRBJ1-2,CSVAHRGLNYGYTF
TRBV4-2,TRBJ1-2,CASRVGRNYGYTF
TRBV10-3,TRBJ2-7,CAISLNALPSYEQYF
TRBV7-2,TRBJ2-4,CASSLDGFSVGYF
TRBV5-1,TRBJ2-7,CASRPALTGQGDSYEQYF
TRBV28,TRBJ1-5,CASNDRGDQPQHF
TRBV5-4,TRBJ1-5,CARTRLGGGNSNQPQHF
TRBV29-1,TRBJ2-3,CSVVQYQDTQYF
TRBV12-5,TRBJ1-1,CASGFSAGANTEAFF
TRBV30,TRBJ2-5,CAWSSIRTSAKLALQETQYF
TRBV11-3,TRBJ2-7,CAIRDRGQYEQYF
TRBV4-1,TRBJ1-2,CASSQDWQGAANYGYTF
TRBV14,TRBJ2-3,CASSQGISSQGTDTQYF
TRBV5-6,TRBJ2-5,CASSLWVAGGPRSKTQYF
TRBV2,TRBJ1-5,CASSGQGRDQPQHF
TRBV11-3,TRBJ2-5,CASSKSFQETQYF
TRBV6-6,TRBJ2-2,CASSYGRAGGELFF
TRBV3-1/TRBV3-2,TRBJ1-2,CASSQAGGYTF
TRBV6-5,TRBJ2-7,CASSYGGLATYEQYF
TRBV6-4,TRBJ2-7,CAAVTDTRKYF
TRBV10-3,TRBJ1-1,CAIRRQGIGTEAFF
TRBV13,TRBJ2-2,CASSSQGNTGELFF
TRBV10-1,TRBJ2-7,CASSGRGTLGGVVAGGGYEQYF
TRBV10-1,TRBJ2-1,CASATGLAGNEQFF
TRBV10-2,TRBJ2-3,CASRRSGSTDTQYF
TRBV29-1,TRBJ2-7,CSASRGTPYEQYF
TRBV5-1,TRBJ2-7,CASSTPGSYEQYF
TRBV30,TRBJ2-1,CAWRGLNSYNEQFF
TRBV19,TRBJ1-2,CASSRGIDYGYTF
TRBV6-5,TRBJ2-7,CASRFLSGEYEQYF
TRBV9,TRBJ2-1,CASSVPLAGGYHPYNEQFF
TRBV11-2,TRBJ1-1,CASSLDRVTEAFF
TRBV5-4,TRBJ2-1,CASSSYRDYNEQFF
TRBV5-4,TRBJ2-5,CASSNLAGHQETQYF
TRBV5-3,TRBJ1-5,CARSTGTGGVSLYSNQPQHF
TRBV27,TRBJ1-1,CASSPGGRAEAFF
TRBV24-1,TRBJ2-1,CATSGEGSSYNEQFF
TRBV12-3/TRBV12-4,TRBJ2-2,CASSLPGTGELFF
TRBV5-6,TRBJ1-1,CASSLAFGGFDTEAFF
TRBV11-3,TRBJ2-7,CASSSTSRRFYEQYF
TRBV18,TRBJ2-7,CASSLTSGGVYEQYF
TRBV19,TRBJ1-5,CASSIDRAGAQPQHF
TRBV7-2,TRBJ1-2,CASTPSGILHGYTF
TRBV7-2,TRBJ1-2,CASSLEGVTGYTF
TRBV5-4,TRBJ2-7,CASSLGLVTSNEQYF
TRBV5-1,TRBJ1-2,CASSPESNYGYTF
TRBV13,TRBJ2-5,CASSSPPSGSGQETQYF
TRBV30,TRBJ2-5,CAWSPRLAGTTGETQYF
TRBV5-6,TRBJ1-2,CASSAGQGSSYTF